This T cell receptor beta chain was retrieved from a study of T-cell memory formation after mild COVID-19. In TCRdb, the 5' RACE reads were re-called with MiXCR into one record per CDR3 protein. Among hundreds of thousands of distinct CDR3 sequences, 20% to 30% were seen once, and the ten largest hold about 10%. This clonotype appeared a few times. The specimen sequenced was PBMCs or a T cell subset sorted from them (not recorded which). This clonotype was obtained from an adult woman who had mild COVID-19 (a few samples of this study predate the infection). Cell type and time point are not known.

CDR3 residues: CASSQGGLRGYEQYF. For the CDR3, the DNA is TGCGCCAGCAGCCAAGGGGGACTTAGAGGCTACGAGCAGTACTTC. The chain has TRBV4-1 and TRBJ2-7; D might be TRBD2 (6 bases). There are 15 residues in the CDR3. V was shortened by 1 base and J by 3 bases, with 13 bases between the two germline ends. Germline V gene data show CDR1 as MGHRA and CDR2 as YSYEKL.